Here is one TCR beta chain with its context. This specimen belongs to a study of CD8 T cells in Susac syndrome. With random hexamers, 0.5 to 1 ug RNA was reverse transcribed. A single record per CDR3 protein comes from TCRdb applying MiXCR to the immunoSEQ multiplex PCR reads. Among a few hundred thousand distinct CDR3 sequences listed, around 96% were seen once. V lost 3 bases and J 1 base, leaving 14 bases between the germline ends. From germline, CDR1 is MNHEY and CDR2 SMNVEV (reference sequence). This CDR3 is built from 16 residues. From blood CD8+ and CD4+ T cells, the TCR beta chain was sequenced.

Sequenced input: CD4+ T cells from PBMCs. The genes are TRBV27 and TRBJ2-3; no firm D call. The source is a human donor with multiple sclerosis. The CDR3 here is CASSLFGRLGTDTQYF. Written as DNA, the CDR3 is TGTGCCAGCAGTTTGTTTGGGCGCCTAGGCACAGATACGCAGTATTTT.